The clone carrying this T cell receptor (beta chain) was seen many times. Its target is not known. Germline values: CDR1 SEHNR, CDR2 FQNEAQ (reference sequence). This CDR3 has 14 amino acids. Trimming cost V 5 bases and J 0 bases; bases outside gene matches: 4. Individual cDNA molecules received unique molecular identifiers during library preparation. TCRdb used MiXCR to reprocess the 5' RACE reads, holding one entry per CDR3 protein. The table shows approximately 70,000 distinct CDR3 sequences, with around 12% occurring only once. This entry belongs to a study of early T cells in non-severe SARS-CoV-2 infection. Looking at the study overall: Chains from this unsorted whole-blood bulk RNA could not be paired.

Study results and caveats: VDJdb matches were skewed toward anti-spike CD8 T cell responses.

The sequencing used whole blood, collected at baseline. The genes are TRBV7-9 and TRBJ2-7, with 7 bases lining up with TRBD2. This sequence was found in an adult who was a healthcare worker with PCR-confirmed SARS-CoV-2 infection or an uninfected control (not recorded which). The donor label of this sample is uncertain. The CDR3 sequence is CASSLGDYSYEQYF. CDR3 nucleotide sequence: TGTGCCAGCAGCCTTGGGGACTACTCCTACGAGCAGTACTTC.